A single sample gave rise to the 16 T cell receptor beta chains below, sequenced in a study of T cells in Graves' hyperthyroidism and ophthalmopathy. RNA transcripts gave rise to amplified TCR beta CDR3 regions. Researchers ran a first-round RT-PCR on the TCR CDR3 using the HTBI primer set. TCRdb re-called the multiplex PCR reads through MiXCR, storing one row per CDR3 protein. This sample has approximately 600,000 distinct CDR3 sequences, with roughly 14% found just once. The sample taken for sequencing was blood. The receptors here all came from a woman in her thirties or forties with Graves' ophthalmopathy.

This clonotype occurred many times. V and J are TRBV6-2 or TRBV6-3 and TRBJ2-2; 7 bases match TRBD2. Looked up from germline, CDR1 is MNHEY and CDR2 is SVGEGT. The CDR3 runs 14 residues. V shed 1 base and J 8 bases; nucleotides not matched to a gene: 4. CDR3 in amino acids: CASSYWLAEGELFF. Written as DNA, the CDR3 is TGTGCCAGCAGTTACTGGCTAGCGGAGGGGGAGCTGTTTTTT.

This clonotype was picked up many times. V and J are TRBV12-3 or TRBV12-4 and TRBJ2-7; D remains unclear. This CDR3 comprises 12 residues. Trimming pared 1 base from V and 3 bases from J, leaving 4 bases between. The CDR3 loop is CASSLGNYEQYF. In DNA, the CDR3 is TGTGCCAGCAGTTTAGGTAACTACGAGCAGTACTTC.

This clonotype was detected ten times or more. This chain links TRBV6-5 with TRBJ2-7; no clear D gene. There are 12 residues in the CDR3. Looked up from germline, CDR1 is MNHEY and CDR2 is SVGAGI. The ends were cut back, 7 bases at V and 2 bases at J, with 9 bases in the middle. The CDR3 loop is CASTNTPYEQYF. The DNA of the CDR3 is TGTGCCAGCACTAACACACCCTACGAGCAGTACTTC.

The genes are TRBV12-3 or TRBV12-4 and TRBJ1-6, with D perhaps TRBD1 (5 bases). The CDR3 is 12 amino acids. Trimming left V 2 bases short and J 10 bases short, with 6 bases between. The CDR3 reads CASSLWGSPLHF. CDR3 coding DNA: TGTGCCAGCAGTTTATGGGGCTCACCCCTCCACTTT.

The sample holds many counts of this clonotype. The chain carries TRBV11-2 and TRBJ2-5; the D is unclear. The CDR3 runs to 14 residues. V lost 0 bases, J lost 1 base, and 6 bases lay in between. Germline V gene sequence: CDR1 SGHAT, CDR2 FQNNGV. CDR3 loop: CASSLDRTQETQYF. The CDR3 DNA reads TGTGCCAGCAGCTTAGACAGGACCCAAGAGACCCAGTACTTC.

A few counts support this clonotype. The CDR3 loop reads CASSLNGQPATGELFF. The CDR3 bases are TGTGCCAGCAGTTTGAATGGGCAGCCAGCCACCGGGGAGCTGTTTTTT. The chain joins TRBV12-3 or TRBV12-4 to TRBJ2-2; no reliable D call. Trimming stripped 3 bases from V and 4 bases from J, with 15 bases between. CDR3 length: 16 residues.

In its sample, this clonotype was seen once. V usage is TRBV6-5 and J usage is TRBJ2-5, with TRBD2 identical over 8 bases. The V gene's germline CDR1 is MNHEY and CDR2 SVGAGI. The ends lost 2 bases at V and 2 bases at J; junction bases unmatched: 10. The CDR3 spans 17 residues. The chain's CDR3 is CASSYTYSGNKQETQYF. CDR3 sequence (DNA): TGTGCCAGCAGTTACACTTATAGCGGGAACAAACAAGAGACCCAGTACTTC.

V and J are TRBV4-1 and TRBJ1-2; 7 bases agree with TRBD1. V was pared by 2 bases and J by 6 bases, with 6 bases of the junction left unmatched. CDR3 size: 14 residues. The germline V gene has CDR1 MGHRA and CDR2 YSYEKL. Here the CDR3 reads CASSQRRQGNGYTF. CDR3 bases: TGCGCCAGCAGCCAACGACGACAGGGAAATGGCTACACCTTC.

This sequence joins TRBV19 and TRBJ2-7; D tentatively fits TRBD1 or TRBD2 (5 bases each). V lost 4 bases and J lost 5, with 12 bases in between. Germline V gene sequence: CDR1 LNHDA, CDR2 SQIVND (reference sequence). The CDR3 has 13 residues. CDR3 sequence (DNA): TGTGCCAGTAGTAGGCCAGGGACCCACGAGCAGTACTTC. Protein: CASSRPGTHEQYF.

This clonotype appeared many times. Here the CDR3 reads CASSLQGETLHF. The CDR3 DNA is TGTGCCAGCAGTTTGCAGGGAGAGACCCTCCACTTT. This chain joins TRBV12-3 or TRBV12-4 and TRBJ1-6, with D possibly TRBD1 on 5 matching bases. The CDR3 consists of 12 residues. V shed 3 bases and J shed 14 bases, with 11 bases lying between them.

This clonotype was detected ten times or more. The chain uses TRBV2 and TRBJ1-1; a weak D match, TRBD1 (6 bases). The CDR3 spans 13 residues. Germline CDR1 SNHLY, CDR2 FYNNEI. V was pared by 11 bases and J by 1 base, with 14 bases between. The CDR3 region has the DNA TGTGCCTTATTACAGGGTACGAACACTGAAGCTTTCTTT. Protein: CALLQGTNTEAFF.

This clonotype was counted at least ten times. The chain links TRBV5-1 to TRBJ2-7, with TRBD1 matching over 7 bases. V lost 3 bases to trimming and J lost 6 bases; unmatched junction nucleotides: 6. Germline CDR1 and CDR2: SGHRS and YFSETQ. The CDR3 has 13 residues. This CDR3 reads CASSWRQGSEQYF. CDR3 nucleotide sequence: TGCGCCAGCAGCTGGAGACAGGGAAGCGAGCAGTACTTC.

This clonotype came up many times. This chain connects TRBV6-1 to TRBJ2-7; no definite D call. The CDR3 sequence is 13 residues long. Trimming took off 8 bases at V and 3 bases at J, with 14 bases between the two ends. The germline V gene has CDR1 MNHNS and CDR2 SASEGT. This CDR3 reads CASHDRVRYEQYF. CDR3 bases: TGTGCCAGCCACGACCGGGTTCGCTACGAGCAGTACTTC.

This clonotype was recorded a few times. The V gene is TRBV28, the J gene TRBJ2-7, with D perhaps TRBD1 (6 bases). The germline gives CDR1 MDHEN, CDR2 SYDVKM. The CDR3 totals 16 residues. V was shortened by 5 bases and J by 3 bases, with 20 bases between the two germline ends. CDR3 amino acids: CASSPRTDFSLYEQYF. As DNA, the CDR3 is TGTGCCAGCAGTCCACGGACAGACTTTAGCCTCTACGAGCAGTACTTC.

This clonotype was seen repeatedly, ten times or more. The CDR3 region is CASSFFQGQGKTQHF. The CDR3, as DNA: TGTGCCAGCAGTTTTTTCCAGGGACAGGGTAAGACCCAGCATTTT. The chain couples TRBV12-3 or TRBV12-4 to TRBJ1-5; the match to TRBD1 covers 9 bases. V dropped 3 bases and J dropped 11; count of bases not matched to a gene: 11. The length of the CDR3 is 15 residues.

This clonotype was seen only a few times. The junction shows a germline mismatch at one end, possibly a read error. The rearrangement uses TRBV11-2 and TRBJ2-7; D is unclear. Germline V gives CDR1 SGHAT, CDR2 FQNNGV. This CDR3 has 16 residues. The CDR3 sequence: CASSLYHRAENYEQYF. In DNA form, the CDR3 reads TGCGCCAGCAGCCTCTACCACCGGGCCGAGAACTACGAGCAGTACTTC.